Presented here are 10 T cell receptor beta chains from one specimen sequenced in a study of T cell repertoires in cytomegalovirus infection. TCRdb analysed the reads with MiXCR anew, one entry per CDR3 protein. The repertoire consists of about 920,000 distinct CDR3 sequences, with roughly 30% occurring once and the leading ten covering 11% to 15%. These receptors have no known antigen. The sequenced sample was cultured CD8+ T cells from PBMCs, obtained from culture after CMV antigen stimulation. These receptors were collected from a human donor in good health (CMV status not recorded). Some clones in this sample may be carry-over from other donors' samples.

In this sample, this clonotype turned up a few times. The gene calls are TRBV6-6 and TRBJ1-1; D is perhaps TRBD1 (5 bases). The CDR3 sequence is 12 residues long. The V gene's germline CDR1 is MNHNY and CDR2 SVGAGI (reference sequence). Between the trimmed V and J ends, which lost 6 bases and 4 bases, there was a span of 9 bases. This CDR3 reads CASRGTSTEAFF. The DNA for the CDR3 is TGTGCCAGCAGGGGGACGAGCACTGAAGCTTTCTTT.

This clonotype was seen a single time. The chain joins TRBV4-2 to TRBJ1-6; TRBD1 agrees at 10 bases. Germline lookup yields CDR1 LGHNA and CDR2 YNFKEQ. This CDR3 has 20 amino acids. V lost 2 bases and J lost 0; bases outside the gene matches: 10. In DNA, the CDR3 is TGTGCCAGCAGCCAAAACCCCGGGACAGGGGATTTCTCCTATAATTCACCCCTCCACTTT. Its protein is CASSQNPGTGDFSYNSPLHF.

This clonotype was seen more than once but under ten times. V is TRBV7-6 and J is TRBJ2-7, with TRBD2 matching over 8 bases. The CDR3 contains 12 residues. Germline trimming cut 8 bases from V and 5 bases from J; bases unmatched to any gene: 5. Looked up from germline, CDR1 is SGHVS and CDR2 is FNYEAQ. The chain's CDR3 is CASRGGTNEQYF. As DNA, the CDR3 is TGTGCCAGCCGGGGGGGAACCAACGAGCAGTACTTC.

J is TRBJ2-5 and V is TRBV7-6; D gene uncertain. V dropped 4 bases and J dropped 5 bases, with 8 bases sitting between them. Germline V CDR1 and CDR2: SGHVS, FNYEAQ. This CDR3 has 12 residues. Here the CDR3 reads CASSSWVETQYF. Here the CDR3 DNA reads TGTGCCAGCAGCTCGTGGGTTGAGACCCAGTACTTC.

This clonotype was observed a handful of times. This chain connects TRBV6-6 to TRBJ2-2, with D maybe TRBD2 (5 bases). Germline V gives CDR1 MNHNY, CDR2 SVGAGI (reference sequence). The CDR3 contains 15 residues. V lost 5 bases and J lost 2, with 12 bases in between. Written as DNA, the CDR3 is TGTGCCAGCAGTAGGACTTCCTTAAACACCGGGGAGCTGTTTTTT. It translates to CASSRTSLNTGELFF.

This clonotype was recorded once. V gene TRBV29-1 combines with J gene TRBJ2-1; TRBD2 matches at 8 bases. Germline V gene lookup returns CDR1 SQVTM and CDR2 ANQGSEA. With V trimmed by 7 bases and J by 4 bases, 9 bases remained unmatched. This CDR3 comprises 14 residues. CDR3 region: CSGGLAGVYNEQFF. CDR3 sequence (DNA): TGCAGCGGAGGACTAGCTGGGGTGTACAATGAGCAGTTCTTC.

The V call is TRBV7-6, the J call TRBJ1-1; unclear D gene. Per germline, CDR1 SGHVS and CDR2 FNYEAQ. The CDR3 runs 14 residues. V was shortened by 1 base and J by 8 bases, with 14 bases between the two germline ends. DNA of the CDR3: TGTGCCAGCAGCTTAGACTCTCAGGCCCTAGAAGCTTTCTTT. Protein product: CASSLDSQALEAFF. The whole variable domain, filled in from reference TRBV7-6 and TRBJ1-1, reads GAGVSQSPRYKVTKRGQDVALRCDPISGHVSLYWYRQALGQGPEFLTYFNYEAQQDKSGLPNDRFSAERPEGSISTLTIQRTEQRDSAMYRCASSLDSQALEAFFGQGTRLTVV.

The chain recombines TRBV24-1 with TRBJ2-5; 9 positions agree with TRBD1. CDR1 and CDR2 (germline): KGHDR, SFDVKD. V was pared by 2 bases and J by 2 bases, with 8 bases of the junction left unmatched. The CDR3 is 17 residues long. CDR3: CATSDSGTGFQQETQYF. CDR3 nucleotide sequence: TGTGCCACCAGTGATTCCGGGACAGGGTTCCAACAAGAGACCCAGTACTTC.

V usage is TRBV29-1 and J usage is TRBJ1-1, with D unresolved. CDR3 length: 11 residues. Per the germline V gene, CDR1 is SQVTM and CDR2 is ANQGSEA. Between the trimmed V and J ends, which lost 6 bases and 1 base, there was a span of 6 bases. CDR3 bases: TGCAGCGTCCGTCGGAACACTGAAGCTTTCTTT. Translated: CSVRRNTEAFF.

The chain combines TRBV6-6 with TRBJ1-1; weak D call: TRBD1 (5 bases). This CDR3 has 12 amino acids. Germline values: CDR1 MNHNY, CDR2 SVGAGI (reference sequence). Trimming took off 2 bases at V and 8 bases at J, with 9 bases between the two ends. The CDR3, as DNA: TGTGCCAGCAGTTACGGGGCCGAGGAAGCTTTCTTT. Protein product: CASSYGAEEAFF.